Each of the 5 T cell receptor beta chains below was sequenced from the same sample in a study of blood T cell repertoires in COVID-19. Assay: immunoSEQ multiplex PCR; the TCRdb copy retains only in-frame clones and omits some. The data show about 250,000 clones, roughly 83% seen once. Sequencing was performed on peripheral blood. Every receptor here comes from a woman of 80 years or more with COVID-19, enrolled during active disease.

The CDR3 DNA sequence: TGTGCCAGCAGCCAAGATTTAGCGGACAATACCTACGAGCAGTACTTC. Protein: CASSQDLADNTYEQYF. The gene calls are TRBV4-2 and TRBJ2-7; possible D gene TRBD2, 6 bases. Germline loops: CDR1 LGHNA, CDR2 YNFKEQ. The CDR3 loop spans 16 amino acids. The V end was cut by 0 bases, the J end by 2 bases, with 14 bases between.

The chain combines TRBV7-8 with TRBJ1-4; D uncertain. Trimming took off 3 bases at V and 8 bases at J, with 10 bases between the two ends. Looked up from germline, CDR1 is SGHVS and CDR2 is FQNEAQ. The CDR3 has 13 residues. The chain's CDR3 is CASSFGEREKLFF. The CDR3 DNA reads TGTGCCAGCAGCTTTGGGGAGCGAGAAAAACTGTTTTTT.

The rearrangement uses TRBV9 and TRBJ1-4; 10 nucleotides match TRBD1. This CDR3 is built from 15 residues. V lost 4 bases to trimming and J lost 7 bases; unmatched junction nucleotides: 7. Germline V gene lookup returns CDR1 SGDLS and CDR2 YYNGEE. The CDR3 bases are TGTGCCAGCAGCTCCCTGGACAGGGGGAGTGAAAAACTGTTTTTT. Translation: CASSSLDRGSEKLFF.

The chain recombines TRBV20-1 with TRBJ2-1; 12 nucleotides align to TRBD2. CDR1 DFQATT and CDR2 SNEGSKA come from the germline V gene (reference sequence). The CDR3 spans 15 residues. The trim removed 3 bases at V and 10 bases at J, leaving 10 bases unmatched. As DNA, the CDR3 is TGCAGTGCTAGTGATCCTAGCGGGGGGGCTCGGGAGCAGTTCTTC. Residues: CSASDPSGGAREQFF.

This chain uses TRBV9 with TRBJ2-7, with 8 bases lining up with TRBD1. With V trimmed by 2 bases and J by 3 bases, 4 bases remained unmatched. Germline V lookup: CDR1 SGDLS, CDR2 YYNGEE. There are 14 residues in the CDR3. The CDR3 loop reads CASSVGQGVYEQYF. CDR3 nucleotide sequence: TGTGCCAGCAGCGTCGGACAGGGTGTCTACGAGCAGTACTTC. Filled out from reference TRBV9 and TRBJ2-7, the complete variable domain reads DSGVTQTPKHLITATGQRVTLRCSPRSGDLSVYWYQQSLDQGLQFLIQYYNGEERAKGNILERFSAQQFPDLHSELNLSSLELGDSALYFCASSVGQGVYEQYFGPGTRLTVT.